Below are 16 T cell receptor beta chains sequenced from a single sample in a study of Graves' ophthalmopathy and Graves' hyperthyroidism. The study amplified TCR beta CDR3 regions using RNA transcripts. HTBI-primed first-round RT-PCR preceded second-round multiplex PCR. TCRdb independently ran MiXCR on the multiplex PCR reads; one entry per CDR3 protein. The profile shows 300,000 to 400,000 distinct CDR3 sequences, roughly a sixth of them singletons. Sample: peripheral blood. The source is an adult man with Graves' ophthalmopathy.

This clonotype was observed a few times. V and J are TRBV29-1 and TRBJ2-7, with no clear D. The CDR3 extends over 12 amino acids. CDR1 and CDR2 from the germline V gene are SQVTM and ANQGSEA. V lost 4 bases, J lost 5 bases, and 12 bases lay in between. The CDR3 here is CSVVGTYNEQYF. Written as DNA, the CDR3 is TGCAGCGTTGTGGGAACCTATAACGAGCAGTACTTC.

This clonotype was observed at least ten times. The gene calls are TRBV20-1 and TRBJ1-5; tentatively, D is TRBD1 (6 bases). V lost 5 bases and J lost 1, with 18 bases in between. This CDR3 spans 16 amino acids. Germline CDR1 is DFQATT and CDR2 is SNEGSKA (reference sequence). CDR3 residues: CSAHPSGGGSNQPQHF. The CDR3 DNA sequence: TGCAGTGCTCACCCCTCGGGGGGCGGGAGCAATCAGCCCCAGCATTTT.

This clonotype was detected only a few times. The chain is built from TRBV11-1 and TRBJ2-2; 7 bases align to TRBD1. In germline, CDR1 is SGHAT, CDR2 FQDESV (reference sequence). J was trimmed by 7 bases and V by 2 bases; bases with no gene match: 10. CDR3 length: 16 residues. CDR3: CASSLTGQVEVGELFF. For the CDR3, the DNA is TGTGCCAGCAGCTTAACAGGACAGGTCGAGGTCGGGGAGCTGTTTTTT.

In this sample, this clonotype turned up many times. The chain has TRBV12-3 or TRBV12-4 and TRBJ1-5, with a tentative D call TRBD1 (6 bases). V was cut by 7 bases and J by 6 bases, with 10 bases left in between. The CDR3 extends over 12 amino acids. Written as DNA, the CDR3 is TGTGCCAGCAAGGGGGGGGGTCAGCCCCAGCATTTT. Its translation is CASKGGGQPQHF.

This clonotype showed up many times. The chain uses TRBV7-2 and TRBJ2-7; D is possibly TRBD2 (5 bases). Germline assignment: CDR1 SGHTA and CDR2 FQGNSA. Trimming pared 2 bases from V and 4 bases from J, leaving 18 bases between. This CDR3 contains 16 residues. CDR3 coding DNA: TGTGCCAGCAGCTTAACCCCAAACGGAGCGGCATACGAGCAGTACTTC. Translation: CASSLTPNGAAYEQYF. The variable domain in full, with the rest retrieved from reference TRBV7-2 and TRBJ2-7, is GAGVSQSPSNKVTEKGKDVELRCDPISGHTALYWYRQSLGQGLEFLIYFQGNSAPDKSGLPSDRFSAERTGGSVSTLTIQRTQQEDSAVYLCASSLTPNGAAYEQYFGPGTRLTVT.

This clonotype was recorded at least ten times. The rearrangement joins TRBV5-1 to TRBJ1-2, with D unclear. Per germline, CDR1 SGHRS and CDR2 YFSETQ. Trimming pared 0 bases from V and 2 bases from J, leaving 14 bases between. CDR3 length: 16 residues. The CDR3 DNA reads TGCGCCAGCAGCTTGGATGGTTCCAGGCCGAACTATGGCTACACCTTC. Its translation is CASSLDGSRPNYGYTF.

This clonotype showed up many times. The chain has TRBV20-1 and TRBJ1-1; 9 nucleotides align to TRBD1. The CDR3 covers 13 residues. The germline gives CDR1 DFQATT, CDR2 SNEGSKA (reference sequence). Trimming at V came to 6 bases and at J to 4 bases, leaving 6 bases not matched to a gene. CDR3 region: CSAKTGGGTEAFF. The CDR3 DNA reads as TGCAGTGCCAAGACAGGGGGGGGCACTGAAGCTTTCTTT.

This clonotype was observed at least ten times. The chain employs TRBV2 and TRBJ1-1; tentatively, D is TRBD1 (5 bases). The CDR3 has 17 amino acids. CDR1 and CDR2 (germline): SNHLY, FYNNEI. V was trimmed by 8 bases and J by 0 bases, leaving 22 bases between them. The CDR3: CASAVNDRWGMNTEAFF. Written as DNA, the CDR3 is TGTGCCAGCGCAGTGAATGACAGATGGGGCATGAACACTGAAGCTTTCTTT.

This clonotype was seen ten or more times. The rearrangement uses TRBV19 and TRBJ2-7; TRBD1 might be the D (6 bases). Trimming stripped 3 bases from V and 2 bases from J, with 11 bases between. Per the germline V gene, CDR1 is LNHDA and CDR2 is SQIVND (reference sequence). The length of the CDR3 is 14 residues. As DNA, the CDR3 is TGTGCCAGTAGTATCGCAGGGGTAGCCTACGAGCAGTACTTC. It yields the protein CASSIAGVAYEQYF.

This clonotype was observed at least ten times. The chain carries TRBV25-1 and TRBJ2-5; 11 positions match TRBD2. From germline, CDR1 is MGHDK and CDR2 SYGVNS. The CDR3 length is 17 residues. The V and J ends lost 3 bases and 13 bases, in that order; junction bases with no gene match: 19. CDR3 loop: CASSDSVMTSGVDRVYF. As DNA, the CDR3 is TGTGCCAGCAGTGACTCCGTGATGACTAGCGGGGTTGACCGAGTGTACTTC. Complete variable domain (other parts from reference TRBV25-1 and TRBJ2-5): EADIYQTPRYLVIGTGKKITLECSQTMGHDKMYWYQQDPGMELHLIHYSYGVNSTEKGDLSSESTVSRIRTEHFPLTLESARPSHTSQYLCASSDSVMTSGVDRVYFGPGTRLLVL.

This clonotype has at least ten counts. The chain has TRBV13 and TRBJ1-5; D remains unclear. The length of the CDR3 is 12 residues. Germline CDR1 and CDR2: PRHDT and FYEKMQ (reference sequence). The germline V and J ends were trimmed by 2 bases and 5 bases, with 4 bases remaining between them. CDR3 in amino acids: CASSLQDQPQHF. In DNA, the CDR3 is TGTGCCAGCAGCTTACAAGATCAGCCCCAGCATTTT.

The rearrangement links TRBV28 to TRBJ1-2, with D uncertain. The CDR3 totals 14 residues. Trimming took off 5 bases at V and 7 bases at J, with 17 bases between the two ends. Germline lookup yields CDR1 MDHEN and CDR2 SYDVKM. The CDR3 here is CASSRFSGLSGYTF. In DNA, the CDR3 is TGTGCCAGCAGTCGGTTCTCCGGACTTTCTGGCTACACCTTC.

This clonotype was seen many times. The J gene is TRBJ2-7, the V gene TRBV6-1, with D possibly called TRBD1 or TRBD2 (5 bases each). V was trimmed by 7 bases and J by 1 base, leaving 23 bases between them. The CDR3 runs to 17 residues. CDR1 is MNHNS and CDR2 is SASEGT in the germline V gene. The DNA of the CDR3 is TGTGCCAGCACCAATCTCCCACCGGGACCCCTTTCCTACGAGCAGTACTTC. It yields the protein CASTNLPPGPLSYEQYF.

This clonotype came up many times. The chain links TRBV29-1 to TRBJ2-7, with 12 positions matching TRBD2. Germline V gene sequence: CDR1 SQVTM, CDR2 ANQGSEA. CDR3 size: 18 residues. V lost 1 base and J lost 6; bases outside the gene matches: 16. The CDR3 coding sequence is TGCAGCGTTGAAGGCGCCGGCCTAGCGGGAGGGCCCAACTGCGAGCAGTACTTC. It translates to CSVEGAGLAGGPNCEQYF.

The rearrangement uses TRBV28 and TRBJ1-3; a possible D gene is TRBD1 (5 bases). The germline V gene has CDR1 MDHEN and CDR2 SYDVKM. V was shortened by 1 base and J by 0 bases, with 10 bases between the two germline ends. The CDR3 runs 16 residues. CDR3 amino acids: CASSLFLQGSGNTIYF. CDR3 nucleotide sequence: TGTGCCAGCAGTTTATTCTTGCAGGGCTCTGGAAACACCATATATTTT.

This clonotype appeared many times. The chain joins TRBV29-1 to TRBJ2-7, with D possibly being TRBD1 (5 bases). V lost 4 bases and J lost 6, with 13 bases in between. The CDR3 has 12 amino acids. CDR1 SQVTM and CDR2 ANQGSEA come from the germline V gene. Here the CDR3 DNA reads TGCAGCGTTGGGGTACAAGGGGTCGAGCAGTACTTC. This translates into CSVGVQGVEQYF.